The entry below gives a single T cell receptor (beta chain) sequence along with its context. This record belongs to a study of T cell changes during pregnancy in multiple sclerosis. Produced via immunoSEQ multiplex PCR; TCRdb's table is partial and in-frame only. The table includes approximately 37,000 clones, almost 95% detected once. Trimming cost V 0 bases and J 3 bases; bases outside gene matches: 8. Germline V CDR1 and CDR2: LGHNA, YNFKEQ. CDR3 length equals 17 residues. This clonotype was sampled from a female donor with multiple sclerosis, enrolled in a pregnancy study. Material: CD4+ T cells from peripheral blood mononuclear cells, obtained before pregnancy. The J gene is TRBJ2-3, the V gene TRBV4-2, with TRBD2 matching 8 bases. CDR3 residues: CASSQDGRAGGTDTQYF. The CDR3, as DNA: TGTGCCAGCAGCCAAGACGGCCGGGCGGGGGGAACAGATACGCAGTATTTT.